This T cell receptor (beta chain) was captured in a study of beta chain features in type 1 diabetes. Notes on the study in general: Moderate yet significant TCRB CDR3 shortening was seen in Type 1 diabetes patients in all four CD4+ subsets.

Points on this clone: Its cognate antigen is unknown.

The study reverse transcribed the entire isolated RNA, so it sequenced expressed TCRB transcripts. TCRdb keeps only in-frame clones here, not all; method: immunoSEQ multiplex PCR. Among tens of thousands of clones listed, approximately 60% were seen once. CDR1 is SGDLS, CDR2 YYNGEE, per germline. V shed 1 base and J 4 bases; nucleotides not matched to a gene: 4. CDR3 length: 15 amino acids. V is TRBV9 and J is TRBJ2-1; TRBD2 matches at 8 bases. Material: Tregs from blood. This sequence was found in a man aged 25-45 years with type 1 diabetes. Some clones in this sample may be carry-over from other donors' samples. The CDR3 DNA follows: TGTGCCAGCAGCGTATCCAGCGGGGGATACAATGAGCAGTTCTTC. Amino acids: CASSVSSGGYNEQFF.